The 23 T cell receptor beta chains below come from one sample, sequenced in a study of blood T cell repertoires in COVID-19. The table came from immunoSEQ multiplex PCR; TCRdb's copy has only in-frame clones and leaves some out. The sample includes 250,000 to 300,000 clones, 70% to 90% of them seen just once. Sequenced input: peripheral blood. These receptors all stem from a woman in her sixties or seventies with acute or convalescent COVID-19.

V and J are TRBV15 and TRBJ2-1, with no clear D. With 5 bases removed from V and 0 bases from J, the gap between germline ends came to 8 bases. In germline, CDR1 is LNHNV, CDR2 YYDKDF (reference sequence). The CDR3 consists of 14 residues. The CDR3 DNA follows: TGTGCCACCAGCCCCGACAACTCCTACAATGAGCAGTTCTTC. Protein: CATSPDNSYNEQFF.

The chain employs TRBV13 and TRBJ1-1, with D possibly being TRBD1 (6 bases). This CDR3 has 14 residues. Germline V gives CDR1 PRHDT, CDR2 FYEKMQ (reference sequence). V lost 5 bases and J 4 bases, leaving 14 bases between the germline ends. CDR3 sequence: CASSTWGLGTEAFF. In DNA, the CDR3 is TGTGCCAGCAGCACTTGGGGGCTTGGCACTGAAGCTTTCTTT. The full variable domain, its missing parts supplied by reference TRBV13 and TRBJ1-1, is AAGVIQSPRHLIKEKRETATLKCYPIPRHDTVYWYQQGPGQDPQFLISFYEKMQSDKGSIPDRFSAQQFSDYHSELNMSSLELGDSALYFCASSTWGLGTEAFFGQGTRLTVV.

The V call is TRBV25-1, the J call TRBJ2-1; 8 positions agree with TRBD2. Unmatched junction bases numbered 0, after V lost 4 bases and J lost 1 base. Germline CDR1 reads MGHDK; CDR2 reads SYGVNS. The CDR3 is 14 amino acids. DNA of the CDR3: TGTGCCAGCAGTGGACTAGCGTCCTACAATGAGCAGTTCTTC. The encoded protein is CASSGLASYNEQFF. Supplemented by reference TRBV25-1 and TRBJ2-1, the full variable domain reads EADIYQTPRYLVIGTGKKITLECSQTMGHDKMYWYQQDPGMELHLIHYSYGVNSTEKGDLSSESTVSRIRTEHFPLTLESARPSHTSQYLCASSGLASYNEQFFGPGTRLTVL.

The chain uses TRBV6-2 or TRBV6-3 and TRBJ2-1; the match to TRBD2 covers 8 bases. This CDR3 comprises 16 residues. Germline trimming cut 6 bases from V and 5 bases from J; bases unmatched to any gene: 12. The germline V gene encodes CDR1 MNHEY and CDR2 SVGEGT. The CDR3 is CASSALAGRRDNEQFF. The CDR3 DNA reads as TGTGCCAGCAGCGCCTTAGCGGGGCGCCGAGACAATGAGCAGTTCTTC.

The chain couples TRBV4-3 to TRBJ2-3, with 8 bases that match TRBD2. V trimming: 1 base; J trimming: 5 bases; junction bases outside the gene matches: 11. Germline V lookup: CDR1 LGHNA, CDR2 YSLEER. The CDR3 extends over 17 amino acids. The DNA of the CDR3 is TGCGCCAGCAGCCAAGGAAGGGGTTTTGCGGGAGGAGATACGCAGTATTTT. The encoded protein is CASSQGRGFAGGDTQYF.

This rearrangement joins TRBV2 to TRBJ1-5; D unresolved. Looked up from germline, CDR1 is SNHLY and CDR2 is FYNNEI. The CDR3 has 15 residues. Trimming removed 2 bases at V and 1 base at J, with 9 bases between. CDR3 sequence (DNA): TGTGCCAGCAGTGAAACCGGACTGAGCAATCAGCCCCAGCATTTT. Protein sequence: CASSETGLSNQPQHF.

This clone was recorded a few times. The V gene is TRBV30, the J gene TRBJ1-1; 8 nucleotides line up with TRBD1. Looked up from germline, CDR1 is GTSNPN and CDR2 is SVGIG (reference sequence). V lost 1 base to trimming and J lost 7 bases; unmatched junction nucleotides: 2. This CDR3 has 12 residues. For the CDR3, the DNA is TGTGCCTGGAGTGCCACAGGGGGTGAAGCTTTCTTT. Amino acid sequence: CAWSATGGEAFF.

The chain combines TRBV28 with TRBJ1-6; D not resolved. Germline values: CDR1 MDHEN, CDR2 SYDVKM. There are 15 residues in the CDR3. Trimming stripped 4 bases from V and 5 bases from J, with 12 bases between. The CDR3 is CASSSPRGDNSPLHF. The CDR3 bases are TGTGCCAGCAGTTCCCCTCGAGGAGATAATTCACCCCTCCACTTT.

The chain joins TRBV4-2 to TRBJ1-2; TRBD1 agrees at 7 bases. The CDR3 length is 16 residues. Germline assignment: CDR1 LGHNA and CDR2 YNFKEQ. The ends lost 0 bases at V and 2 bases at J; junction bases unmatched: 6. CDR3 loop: CASSQDLQGLNYGYTF. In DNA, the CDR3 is TGTGCCAGCAGCCAAGACCTACAGGGGTTAAACTATGGCTACACCTTC.

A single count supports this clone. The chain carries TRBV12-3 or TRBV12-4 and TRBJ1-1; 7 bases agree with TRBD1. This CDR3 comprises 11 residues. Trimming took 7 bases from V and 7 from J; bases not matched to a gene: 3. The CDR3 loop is CASNRQGEAFF. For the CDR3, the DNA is TGTGCCAGCAACCGACAGGGTGAAGCTTTCTTT.

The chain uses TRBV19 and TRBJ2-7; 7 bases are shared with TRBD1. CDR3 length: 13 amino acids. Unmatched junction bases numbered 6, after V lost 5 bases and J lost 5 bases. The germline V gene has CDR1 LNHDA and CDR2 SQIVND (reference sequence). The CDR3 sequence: CASSALQGNEQYF. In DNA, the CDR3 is TGTGCCAGTAGTGCGCTACAGGGGAACGAGCAGTACTTC.

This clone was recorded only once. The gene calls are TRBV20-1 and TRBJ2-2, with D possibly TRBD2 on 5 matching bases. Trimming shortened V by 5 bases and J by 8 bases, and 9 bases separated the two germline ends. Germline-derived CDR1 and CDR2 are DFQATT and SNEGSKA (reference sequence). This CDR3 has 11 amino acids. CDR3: CSAVGKGELFF. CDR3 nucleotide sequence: TGCAGTGCTGTCGGGAAAGGGGAGCTGTTTTTT.

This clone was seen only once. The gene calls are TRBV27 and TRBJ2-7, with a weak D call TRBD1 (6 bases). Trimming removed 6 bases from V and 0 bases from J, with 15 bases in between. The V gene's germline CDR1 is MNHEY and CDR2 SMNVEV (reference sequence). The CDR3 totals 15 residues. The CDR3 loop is CASRTSTGPSYEQYF. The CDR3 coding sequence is TGTGCCAGCAGAACCAGTACAGGGCCCTCCTACGAGCAGTACTTC.

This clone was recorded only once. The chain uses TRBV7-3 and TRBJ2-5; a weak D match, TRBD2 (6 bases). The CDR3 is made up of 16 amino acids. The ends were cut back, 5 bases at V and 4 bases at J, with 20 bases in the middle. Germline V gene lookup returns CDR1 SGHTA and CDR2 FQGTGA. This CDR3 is CASSPMAAGYGETQYF. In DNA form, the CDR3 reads TGTGCCAGCAGCCCAATGGCCGCGGGGTACGGAGAGACCCAGTACTTC.

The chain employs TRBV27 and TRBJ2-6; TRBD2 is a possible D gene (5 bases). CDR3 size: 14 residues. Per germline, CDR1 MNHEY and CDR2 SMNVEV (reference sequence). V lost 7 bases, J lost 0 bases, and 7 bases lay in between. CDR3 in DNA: TGTGCCAGCACCCGGGGCTCTGGGGCCAACGTCCTGACTTTC. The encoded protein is CASTRGSGANVLTF.

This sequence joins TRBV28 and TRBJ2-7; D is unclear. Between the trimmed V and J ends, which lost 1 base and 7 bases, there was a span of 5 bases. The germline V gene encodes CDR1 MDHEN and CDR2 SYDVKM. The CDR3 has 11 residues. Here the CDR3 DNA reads TGTGCCAGCAGTTTATCCGCGGAGCAGTACTTC. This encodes CASSLSAEQYF.

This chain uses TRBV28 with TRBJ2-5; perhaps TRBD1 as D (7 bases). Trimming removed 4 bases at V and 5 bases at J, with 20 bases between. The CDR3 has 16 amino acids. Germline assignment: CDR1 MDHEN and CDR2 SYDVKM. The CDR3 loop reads CASSSWVTGAGETQYF. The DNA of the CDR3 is TGTGCCAGCAGTTCCTGGGTTACAGGGGCGGGGGAGACCCAGTACTTC.

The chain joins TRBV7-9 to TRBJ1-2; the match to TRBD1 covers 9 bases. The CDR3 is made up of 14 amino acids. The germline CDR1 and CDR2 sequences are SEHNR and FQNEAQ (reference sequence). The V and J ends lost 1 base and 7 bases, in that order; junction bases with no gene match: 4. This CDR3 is CASSLEGQGGGYTF. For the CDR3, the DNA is TGTGCCAGCAGCTTAGAGGGACAGGGAGGTGGCTACACCTTC.

CDR3 sequence: CASSYWDSPNTGELFF. CDR3 bases: TGTGCCAGCAGCTATTGGGACAGCCCAAACACCGGGGAGCTGTTTTTT. The chain joins TRBV7-8 to TRBJ2-2, with TRBD1 identical over 7 bases. The germline CDR1 and CDR2 sequences are SGHVS and FQNEAQ. CDR3 length: 16 residues. The V and J ends lost 4 bases and 2 bases, in that order; junction bases with no gene match: 7.

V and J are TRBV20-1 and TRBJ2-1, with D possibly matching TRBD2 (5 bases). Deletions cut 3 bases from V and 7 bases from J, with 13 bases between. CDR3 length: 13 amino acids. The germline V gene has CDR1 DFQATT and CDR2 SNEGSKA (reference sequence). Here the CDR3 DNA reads TGCAGTGCTAGTGAAGACGCGGGTAATGAGCAGTTCTTC. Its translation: CSASEDAGNEQFF.

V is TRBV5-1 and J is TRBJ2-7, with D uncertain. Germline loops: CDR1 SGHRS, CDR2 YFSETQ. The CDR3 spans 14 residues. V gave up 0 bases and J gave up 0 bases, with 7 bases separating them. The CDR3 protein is CASSLEYSSYEQYF. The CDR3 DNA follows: TGCGCCAGCAGCTTGGAGTACAGCTCCTACGAGCAGTACTTC. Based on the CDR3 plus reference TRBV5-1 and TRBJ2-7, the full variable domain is KAGVTQTPRYLIKTRGQQVTLSCSPISGHRSVSWYQQTPGQGLQFLFEYFSETQRNKGNFPGRFSGRQFSNSRSEMNVSTLELGDSALYLCASSLEYSSYEQYFGPGTRLTVT.

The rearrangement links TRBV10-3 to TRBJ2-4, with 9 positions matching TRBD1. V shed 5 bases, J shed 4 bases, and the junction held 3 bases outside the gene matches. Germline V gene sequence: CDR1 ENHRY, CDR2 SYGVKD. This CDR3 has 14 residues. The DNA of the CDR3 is TGTGCCATCAGTCCTGACAGGGGGAAAAACATTCAGTACTTC. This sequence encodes CAISPDRGKNIQYF.

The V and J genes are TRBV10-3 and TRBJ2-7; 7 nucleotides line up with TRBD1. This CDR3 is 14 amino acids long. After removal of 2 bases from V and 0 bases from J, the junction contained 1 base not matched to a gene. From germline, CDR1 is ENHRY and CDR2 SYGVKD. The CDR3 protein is CAISEDRASYEQYF. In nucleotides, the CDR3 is TGTGCCATCAGTGAGGACAGGGCCTCCTACGAGCAGTACTTC.